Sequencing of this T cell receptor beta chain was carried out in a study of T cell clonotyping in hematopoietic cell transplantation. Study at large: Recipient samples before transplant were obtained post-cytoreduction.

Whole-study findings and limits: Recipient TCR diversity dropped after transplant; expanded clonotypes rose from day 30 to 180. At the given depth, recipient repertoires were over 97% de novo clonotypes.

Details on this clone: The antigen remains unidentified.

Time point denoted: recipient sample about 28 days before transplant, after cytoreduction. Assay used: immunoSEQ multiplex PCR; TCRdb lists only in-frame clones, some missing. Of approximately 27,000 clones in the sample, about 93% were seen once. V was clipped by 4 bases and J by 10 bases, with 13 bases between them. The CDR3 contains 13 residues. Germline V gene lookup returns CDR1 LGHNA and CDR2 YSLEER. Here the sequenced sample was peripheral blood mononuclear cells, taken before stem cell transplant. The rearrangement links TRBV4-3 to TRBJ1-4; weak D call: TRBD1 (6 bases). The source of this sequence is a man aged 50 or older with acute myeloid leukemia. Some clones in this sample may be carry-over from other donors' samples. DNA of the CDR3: TGCGCCAGCAGCCCGACCCGGGGGGCAAAACTGTTTTTT. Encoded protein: CASSPTRGAKLFF.